This entry lists 21 T cell receptor beta chains sequenced from one sample in a study of cytotoxic CD8 clonotypes in ibrutinib-treated CLL. The repertoire was sequenced with immunoSEQ multiplex PCR; TCRdb's copy has only in-frame clones and lacks some. The sample lists about 140,000 clones, approximately 80% seen once, with approximately 7.6% in the top ten. The input for sequencing was PBMCs, taken after 36 months of ibrutinib treatment. The receptors derive from a human donor with chronic lymphocytic leukemia.

The rearrangement uses TRBV27 and TRBJ1-3; D gene ambiguous. Trimming took off 5 bases at V and 0 bases at J, with 8 bases between the two ends. CDR3 length: 14 amino acids. Germline values: CDR1 MNHEY, CDR2 SMNVEV (reference sequence). CDR3 nucleotide sequence: TGTGCCAGCAGTGTAACAGCCTCTGGAAACACCATATATTTT. Translation gives CASSVTASGNTIYF.

The chain carries TRBV6-5 and TRBJ2-7; no clear D gene. Germline assignment: CDR1 MNHEY and CDR2 SVGAGI. The CDR3 is 15 residues long. Trimming removed 2 bases from V and 2 bases from J, with 13 bases in between. The CDR3 spells CASSYTVAGAYEQYF. CDR3 bases: TGTGCCAGCAGTTACACCGTGGCCGGAGCCTACGAGCAGTACTTC.

This chain connects TRBV30 to TRBJ1-1; 8 bases are a match to TRBD1. The CDR3 contains 15 residues. CDR1 is GTSNPN and CDR2 is SVGIG in the germline V gene (reference sequence). After removal of 4 bases from V and 0 bases from J, the junction contained 7 bases not matched to a gene. CDR3 in amino acids: CAWIPRTGMNTEAFF. The CDR3 nucleotides are TGTGCCTGGATCCCTCGGACAGGGATGAACACTGAAGCTTTCTTT.

The J gene is TRBJ2-5, the V gene TRBV11-3; D might be TRBD1 or TRBD2, each matching 5 bases. This CDR3 region has 14 residues. The V end lost 1 base, the J end lost 5 bases, and 11 bases lay between the germline ends. The V gene's germline CDR1 is SGHNT and CDR2 YENEEA. CDR3 nucleotide sequence: TGTGCCAGCAGCTTAGTAGAGGGGATGGAGACCCAGTACTTC. Amino acids: CASSLVEGMETQYF.

V and J are TRBV4-2 and TRBJ2-3; the D gene is possibly TRBD2 (8 bases). The CDR3 covers 15 residues. Germline-derived CDR1 and CDR2 are LGHNA and YNFKEQ. Trimming took 2 bases from V and 12 from J, leaving 21 bases between them. The CDR3 protein is CASSQQAGEQGTQYF. CDR3 bases: TGTGCCAGCAGCCAACAAGCGGGAGAACAGGGGACTCAGTATTTT.

This chain joins TRBV2 and TRBJ1-6, with 8 bases matching TRBD1. The V segment lost 2 bases and the J segment 9 bases; nucleotides outside the gene matches: 6. The CDR3 consists of 15 residues. The V gene's germline CDR1 is SNHLY and CDR2 FYNNEI. Written as DNA, the CDR3 is TGTGCCAGCAGTGAATCAGGGGGCCGGGGTTCACCCCTCCACTTT. It specifies CASSESGGRGSPLHF.

Here the CDR3 reads CAWSRRTGTLQETQYF. CDR3 coding DNA: TGTGCCTGGAGTCGAAGGACAGGGACTCTCCAAGAGACCCAGTACTTC. V usage is TRBV30 and J usage is TRBJ2-5; 8 positions match TRBD1. The V segment lost 2 bases and the J segment 1 base; nucleotides outside the gene matches: 9. Germline loops: CDR1 GTSNPN, CDR2 SVGIG (reference sequence). The CDR3 has 16 residues.

This rearrangement joins TRBV5-1 to TRBJ2-5, with D perhaps matching TRBD2 (6 bases). The CDR3 sequence is 14 residues long. Trimming took 4 bases from V and 5 from J, leaving 15 bases between them. CDR1 is SGHRS, CDR2 YFSETQ, per germline. DNA for the CDR3: TGCGCCAGCAGCCTGTTGACTAGAAAGGAGACCCAGTACTTC. This encodes CASSLLTRKETQYF.

In its sample, this clone was seen a few times. The chain carries TRBV19 and TRBJ2-7; 8 nucleotides align to TRBD1. The CDR3 length is 16 residues. Germline CDR1 and CDR2: LNHDA and SQIVND (reference sequence). The trim removed 2 bases at V and 2 bases at J, leaving 8 bases unmatched. This CDR3 is CASSIRQGKLTYEQYF. The CDR3 nucleotides are TGTGCCAGTAGTATAAGACAGGGGAAACTCACCTACGAGCAGTACTTC.

V gene TRBV5-1 combines with J gene TRBJ1-1; the D is unclear. CDR3 length: 18 residues. Germline values: CDR1 SGHRS, CDR2 YFSETQ. Trimming left V 3 bases short and J 4 bases short, with 25 bases between. The CDR3, as DNA: TGCGCCAGCAGCTCCCGGGGAGGCTCCGCGGATAGGAGCACTGAAGCTTTCTTT. Translation: CASSSRGGSADRSTEAFF.

The V call is TRBV6-6, the J call TRBJ1-2; 8 nucleotides match TRBD1. The CDR3 runs 16 residues. J gave up 5 bases and V 2 bases, and 10 bases lay outside the gene matches. Germline values: CDR1 MNHNY, CDR2 SVGAGI (reference sequence). The CDR3 DNA reads as TGTGCCAGCAGTTACGCTGACAGGGGTTATCATTATGGCTACACCTTC. This encodes CASSYADRGYHYGYTF.

This chain's CDR3 is CASSLLPSGGRGLRGYTF. DNA of the CDR3: TGTGCCAGCAGCTTGCTCCCATCAGGGGGGAGGGGTCTGCGGGGCTACACCTTC. The V gene is TRBV11-2, the J gene TRBJ1-2; TRBD1 matches at 7 bases. From germline, CDR1 is SGHAT and CDR2 FQNNGV. V trimming: 3 bases; J trimming: 8 bases; junction bases outside the gene matches: 21. The CDR3 length is 18 residues.

This clone was observed a few times. The chain has TRBV2 and TRBJ1-4; 9 bases agree with TRBD1. CDR3 length: 14 amino acids. Germline V CDR1 and CDR2: SNHLY, FYNNEI. V was pared by 8 bases and J by 8 bases, with 9 bases of the junction left unmatched. The CDR3 here is CASRHRGREEKLFF. CDR3 bases: TGTGCCAGCCGTCACAGGGGGCGCGAGGAAAAACTGTTTTTT.

This clone showed up just a few times. The genes are TRBV27 and TRBJ2-7, with a tentative D call TRBD2 (5 bases). Looked up from germline, CDR1 is MNHEY and CDR2 is SMNVEV (reference sequence). This CDR3 comprises 14 residues. V gave up 5 bases and J gave up 3 bases, with 14 bases separating them. The CDR3 is CASSQAVSNYEQYF. Here the CDR3 DNA reads TGTGCCAGCAGTCAAGCGGTATCTAACTACGAGCAGTACTTC.

Only one count was recorded for this clone. The chain's CDR3 is CASSPQGNTGELFF. The CDR3 DNA reads as TGTGCCAGCAGCCCCCAGGGGAACACCGGGGAGCTGTTTTTT. This sequence joins TRBV7-8 and TRBJ2-2; D may be TRBD1 (5 bases). CDR3 length equals 14 residues. The germline V gene has CDR1 SGHVS and CDR2 FQNEAQ. V lost 5 bases and J 1 base, leaving 8 bases between the germline ends.

The chain carries TRBV4-2 and TRBJ1-2; 7 positions match TRBD1. Trimming cost V 3 bases and J 8 bases; bases outside gene matches: 9. Germline CDR1 reads LGHNA; CDR2 reads YNFKEQ. The CDR3 spans 14 residues. The CDR3 DNA follows: TGTGCCAGCAGCCAGGGCGACAGGGCCCACGGCTACACCTTC. This sequence encodes CASSQGDRAHGYTF.

This chain uses TRBV5-1 with TRBJ2-6, with TRBD1 matching 10 bases. Germline values: CDR1 SGHRS, CDR2 YFSETQ. The CDR3 length is 16 residues. The V and J ends lost 6 bases and 2 bases, in that order; junction bases with no gene match: 5. For the CDR3, the DNA is TGCGCCAGCAAGGGACAGGGGTTGGCTGGGGCCAACGTCCTGACTTTC. This translates into CASKGQGLAGANVLTF.

With regard to this clone: A junction boundary mismatches the germline segment, possibly from a read error. The chain recombines TRBV27 with TRBJ1-4, with 7 bases aligning to TRBD1. Germline loops: CDR1 MNHEY, CDR2 SMNVEV (reference sequence). The CDR3 has 14 residues. This chain's CDR3 is CASSLNFRQGLFIF. The DNA of the CDR3 is TGTGCCAGCAGTTTAAATTTTCGACAGGGCCTCTTTATTTTT.

This chain uses TRBV19 with TRBJ2-3, with D unclear. From germline, CDR1 is LNHDA and CDR2 SQIVND (reference sequence). The CDR3 has 15 amino acids. Trimming cost V 3 bases and J 5 bases, with 15 bases left between them. CDR3 sequence reads: CASSMRRLVVDTQYF. The CDR3 DNA reads as TGTGCCAGTAGTATGCGAAGGCTAGTCGTAGATACGCAGTATTTT.

The CDR3 spells CASSITGLGNEQFF. CDR3 DNA: TGTGCCAGCAGTATCACAGGTTTGGGCAATGAGCAGTTCTTC. The rearrangement uses TRBV27 and TRBJ2-1; a weak D match, TRBD1 (5 bases). V was clipped by 5 bases and J by 6 bases, with 14 bases between them. The CDR3 spans 14 residues. The germline V gene encodes CDR1 MNHEY and CDR2 SMNVEV (reference sequence).

The genes are TRBV5-6 and TRBJ2-1, with D possibly being TRBD1 (6 bases). This CDR3 has 12 amino acids. Trimming took off 5 bases at V and 10 bases at J, with 13 bases between the two ends. Per germline, CDR1 SGHDT and CDR2 YYEEEE. CDR3 nucleotide sequence: TGTGCCAGCAGTTCCAGGGGCTGGGAGCAGTTCTTC. Its translation: CASSSRGWEQFF.